A single sample gave rise to the 10 T cell receptor beta chains below, sequenced in a study of patients and donors after allogeneic stem cell transplantation. MiXCR was run by TCRdb on the RT-PCR reads, yielding one entry per CDR3 protein. The profile shows about 410,000 distinct CDR3 sequences, 16% of them singletons. The sample consisted of blood, either unsorted or a sorted T cell fraction (not recorded which). The receptors derive from a human donor who was either an allogeneic HSCT recipient or a stem cell or donor lymphocyte infusion donor (not recorded which). It is not recorded whose cells these are; they may come from a transplant donor.

This clonotype came up a few times. The J gene is TRBJ2-1, the V gene TRBV20-1, with a weak D call TRBD1 (6 bases). The CDR3 contains 17 residues. The V and J ends lost 1 base and 6 bases respectively, with 22 bases between them. Germline CDR1 and CDR2: DFQATT and SNEGSKA (reference sequence). Written as DNA, the CDR3 is TGCAGTGCTAGAGCCCACACGGCTCCGGGACACCTCAATGAGCAGTTCTTC. Protein: CSARAHTAPGHLNEQFF.

The rearrangement joins TRBV5-1 to TRBJ2-1, with 13 bases lining up with TRBD2. CDR3 length equals 16 residues. J was trimmed by 9 bases and V by 2 bases; bases with no gene match: 8. Germline V CDR1 and CDR2: SGHRS, YFSETQ. This CDR3 is CASSLLAGGSGGEQFF. Written as DNA, the CDR3 is TGCGCCAGCAGCTTACTAGCGGGAGGGTCGGGAGGTGAGCAGTTCTTC.

This clonotype showed up many times. The rearrangement links TRBV24-1 to TRBJ1-3; perhaps TRBD1 as D (6 bases). Germline loops: CDR1 KGHDR, CDR2 SFDVKD. This CDR3 spans 16 amino acids. Trimming cost V 4 bases and J 0 bases, with 12 bases left between them. The CDR3 DNA reads TGTGCCACCAGTGAGTCGGGACAAAACTCTGGAAACACCATATATTTT. It is translated as CATSESGQNSGNTIYF.

This clonotype was observed a few times. The chain couples TRBV12-3 or TRBV12-4 to TRBJ2-2; 9 nucleotides align to TRBD1. Unmatched junction bases numbered 7, after V lost 4 bases and J lost 7 bases. This CDR3 spans 15 amino acids. The chain's CDR3 is CASSSNRGRIGELFF. Here the CDR3 DNA reads TGTGCCAGCAGTTCGAACAGGGGGCGCATCGGGGAGCTGTTTTTT.

The chain links TRBV5-8 to TRBJ1-2; D ambiguous. The V end lost 4 bases, the J end lost 4 bases, and 11 bases lay between the germline ends. Germline values: CDR1 SGHTS, CDR2 YDEGEE. This CDR3 has 13 amino acids. CDR3: CASSRRHSYGYTF. CDR3 bases: TGTGCCAGCAGCCGCAGACACAGCTATGGCTACACCTTC.

The V gene is TRBV7-9, the J gene TRBJ2-7; weak D call: TRBD1 (5 bases). Between the trimmed V and J ends, which lost 1 base and 2 bases, there was a span of 9 bases. Germline V gene data show CDR1 as SEHNR and CDR2 as FQNEAQ (reference sequence). The CDR3 loop spans 14 amino acids. In DNA form, the CDR3 reads TGTGCCAGCAGCTTAGAAGACAGTCCCTACGAGCAGTACTTC. Translation gives CASSLEDSPYEQYF.

This clonotype was found many times. V gene TRBV12-3 or TRBV12-4 combines with J gene TRBJ1-5; D is ambiguous. The CDR3 spans 17 residues. V dropped 2 bases and J dropped 0 bases, with 14 bases sitting between them. In DNA form, the CDR3 reads TGTGCCAGCAGTTTACGGAGGGTGAGGGATAGCAATCAGCCCCAGCATTTT. Amino acids: CASSLRRVRDSNQPQHF.

V is TRBV30 and J is TRBJ2-3; TRBD2 matches 9 bases. Germline values: CDR1 GTSNPN, CDR2 SVGIG (reference sequence). J lost 2 bases, V lost 3 bases, and 6 bases had no gene match. The CDR3 consists of 15 residues. Written as DNA, the CDR3 is TGTGCCTGGAGCCGCCTAGCGGGATTCACAGATACGCAGTATTTT. This sequence encodes CAWSRLAGFTDTQYF. Using reference TRBV30 and TRBJ2-3 for the parts outside the CDR3, the full variable domain is SQTIHQWPATLVQPVGSPLSLECTVEGTSNPNLYWYRQAAGRGLQLLFYSVGIGQISSEVPQNLSASRPQDRQFILSSKKLLLSDSGFYLCAWSRLAGFTDTQYFGPGTRLTVL.

This chain links TRBV5-1 with TRBJ2-3; D might be TRBD1 (6 bases). There are 17 residues in the CDR3. Germline V CDR1 and CDR2: SGHRS, YFSETQ. Trimming pared 2 bases from V and 8 bases from J, leaving 24 bases between. This CDR3 reads CASSFGPRGGSLSTQYF. The CDR3 bases are TGCGCCAGCAGCTTCGGACCTCGAGGGGGTTCCCTATCTACGCAGTATTTT. The complete variable domain, with remaining parts taken from reference TRBV5-1 and TRBJ2-3, reads KAGVTQTPRYLIKTRGQQVTLSCSPISGHRSVSWYQQTPGQGLQFLFEYFSETQRNKGNFPGRFSGRQFSNSRSEMNVSTLELGDSALYLCASSFGPRGGSLSTQYFGPGTRLTVL.

Ten or more counts support this clonotype. The chain links TRBV20-1 to TRBJ1-2, with TRBD1 identical over 7 bases. With V trimmed by 5 bases and J by 5 bases, 5 bases remained unmatched. CDR3 length: 12 amino acids. CDR1 is DFQATT and CDR2 is SNEGSKA in the germline V gene (reference sequence). CDR3 in amino acids: CSAPDRAYGYTF. In nucleotides, the CDR3 is TGCAGTGCTCCCGACAGGGCTTATGGCTACACCTTC.